This T cell receptor (beta chain) was identified during a study of tumor and adjacent non-tumor tissue in lung cancer. For the study at large: Patients comprised over 9 adenocarcinoma, a couple of squamous cell carcinoma and 1 small cell lung cancer. Each sample yielded approximately 4.2 million productive TCRbeta reads on average.

On this clonotype: Antigen specificity is unknown. Germline is not matched at one junction end, which may reflect a read error.

A modified ARM-PCR protocol with three rounds of nested PCR amplified TCRbeta. TCRdb used MiXCR to reprocess the multiplex PCR reads, holding one entry per CDR3 protein. The profile shows 90,000 to 100,000 distinct CDR3 sequences, roughly 80% of them singletons. The length of the CDR3 is 15 residues. The germline V gene has CDR1 LGHNA and CDR2 YNFKEQ. Study-level points and caveats: Compared with tumor, normal lung showed significantly lower TCR diversity.

RNA was extracted from bulk tissue without any cell sorting. More than 3 cm separated this lung sample from the edge of the tumor. The source is a man in his fifties or sixties with small cell lung cancer. Sequencing was done on a sample of distant non-tumor lung tissue. The V gene is TRBV4-2, the J gene TRBJ2-2; 9 positions match TRBD2. In DNA, the CDR3 is TGTGCCAACAGCCGATTAGCGGGAGATACCGGGGAGCTGTTTTTT. Its protein product is CANSRLAGDTGELFF.